This T cell receptor beta chain was profiled in a study of control samples from healthy donors and cancer patients. TCRdb's table, derived via immunoSEQ multiplex PCR, lists solely in-frame clones and lacks some. The repertoire holds about 160,000 clones, with roughly 95% as singletons. The clonotype comes from a woman in her sixties or seventies in good health. Material for sequencing was blood.

CDR3 sequence (DNA): TGTGCCAGCAGCTTTGCCTACGAGCAGTACTTC. This encodes CASSFAYEQYF. V usage is TRBV5-6 and J usage is TRBJ2-7; no clear D. Germline V CDR1 and CDR2: SGHDT, YYEEEE. Trimming took off 2 bases at V and 2 bases at J, with 2 bases between the two ends. The CDR3 runs to 11 residues.